The 10 T cell receptor beta chains below come from one sample, sequenced in a study of tumor-infiltrating lymphocytes in primary liver carcinoma. With a constant-region primer, TCR beta cDNA was made from approximately 500 ng of total RNA. A slightly modified ARM-PCR protocol with three nested multiplex PCR rounds produced these TCR beta libraries. Investigators reported that the first two PCR rounds, at 10 cycles each, used TRBV1-TRBV30 forward primers with a C-beta reverse primer. Each CDR3 protein is one row after TCRdb ran MiXCR on the multiplex PCR reads. The table records more than 70,000 distinct CDR3 sequences, around 70% of them present only once. Unsorted bulk tissue (20-30 mg) underwent RNA and DNA co-extraction. The source material was liver tumor tissue from sampling region 1. As to subset: tumor region T1, superior pole. The source is a man aged 35-49 years with primary liver carcinoma and hepatitis B virus infection.

Points on this clonotype: The junction departs from germline at one end; a sequencing error may be responsible. The chain is built from TRBV12-3 or TRBV12-4 and TRBJ2-2, with D possibly called TRBD1 or TRBD2 (5 bases each). The CDR3 has 13 residues. CDR3 sequence (DNA): TGTGCCAGTAGCTACAGGAACACCGGGGAGCCGTTTTTT. It codes for CASSYRNTGEPFF.

Only one count was recorded for this clonotype. This clone may be a read error of a much larger clone one base away. V and J are TRBV6-4 and TRBJ2-2; D perhaps matches TRBD1 (5 bases). Germline V gives CDR1 MRHNA, CDR2 SNTAGT. The length of the CDR3 is 16 residues. Trimming left V 2 bases short and J 4 bases short, with 14 bases between. Written as DNA, the CDR3 is TGTGCCAGCAGTGACACGTCCCAGGGTAGCACCGGGGAGCTGTTTTTT. This encodes CASSDTSQGSTGELFF.

The V call is TRBV29-1, the J call TRBJ2-1; a possible D gene is TRBD1 (6 bases). The germline CDR1 and CDR2 sequences are SQVTM and ANQGSEA. This CDR3 spans 11 amino acids. The DNA for the CDR3 is TGCAGTGCAGGGGTTGTGGGTGAGCAGTTCTTC. Its translation is CSAGVVGEQFF.

Of note for this clonotype: A junction end diverges from the germline sequence, so it may reflect a read error. The chain employs TRBV12-3 or TRBV12-4 and TRBJ2-7; no clear D. This CDR3 spans 13 amino acids. This CDR3 is CASSLREFYEQYF. In DNA, the CDR3 is TGTGCCAGTAGTTTAAGGGAATTCTACGAGCAGTACTTC.

CDR3 DNA: TGTAGCACGCAGGGGTCCGGTGGCTACACCTTC. Amino acids: CSTQGSGGYTF. The chain is built from TRBV6-5 and TRBJ1-2; D possibly corresponds to TRBD1 (6 bases). CDR3 length equals 11 residues. CDR1 is MNHEY, CDR2 SVGAGI, per germline.

On this clonotype: An end of the junction does not agree with germline; a read error may underlie this. The CDR3 sequence: CASSRMGGQGFGTGAFF. In DNA form, the CDR3 reads TGTGCCAGCAGCCGAATGGGGGGGCAGGGGTTTGGCACTGGAGCTTTCTTT. This chain uses TRBV11-2 with TRBJ1-1, with D possibly TRBD1 on 6 matching bases. CDR1 SGHAT and CDR2 FQNNGV come from the germline V gene. The CDR3 sequence is 17 residues long.

Notes on this clonotype: This is likely a read error, given that the CDR3 carries no conserved phenylalanine or tryptophan at its end. The chain joins TRBV6-1 to TRBJ2-7, with D perhaps assigned TRBD1 or TRBD2 (5 bases each). Germline CDR1 and CDR2: MNHNS and SASEGT. The CDR3 contains 14 residues. This chain's CDR3 is CATSESTGTDEQYL. The CDR3 nucleotides are TGTGCCACCAGTGAATCCACGGGGACCGACGAGCAGTACTTA.

Notes on this clonotype: No conserved phenylalanine or tryptophan ends this CDR3, so it is likely a read error. This rearrangement joins TRBV20-1 to TRBJ1-1; maybe TRBD1 (6 bases). V was trimmed by 3 bases and J by 1 base, leaving 15 bases between them. Per germline, CDR1 DFQATT and CDR2 SNEGSKA (reference sequence). The CDR3 spans 15 residues. CDR3 sequence: CSASSPGQRNTEAFS. The CDR3 bases are TGCAGTGCTAGTTCACCGGGACAAAGGAACACTGAAGCTTTCTCT.

As concerns this clonotype: Just one base apart from a much larger clone, this may be a read error. Because the CDR3 is missing its conserved closing phenylalanine or tryptophan, this is likely a read error. V gene TRBV7-9 combines with J gene TRBJ1-2; no clear D gene. V dropped 5 bases and J dropped 4 bases, with 14 bases sitting between them. The germline V gene has CDR1 SEHNR and CDR2 FQNEAQ (reference sequence). The CDR3 is 14 amino acids. The CDR3 DNA reads TGTGCCAGCAGCCGTGCCGGGCCAATCTATGGCTACACCCTC. Its protein product is CASSRAGPIYGYTL.

Turning to this clonotype: A read error may be the cause here, since a much bigger clone is one base away. The CDR3 DNA reads TGTACCGGCGCTTGGGAGGTAAATGAGCAGTTCTTC. It encodes CTGAWEVNEQFF. This chain links TRBV30 with TRBJ2-1, with D perhaps matching TRBD2 (6 bases). Germline-derived CDR1 and CDR2 are GTSNPN and SVGIG (reference sequence). The length of the CDR3 is 12 residues.